These 20 T cell receptor beta chains were sequenced from one sample in a study of shared clonotypes between healthy human individuals. Repertoires were generated with immunoSEQ multiplex PCR, while TCRdb's copy carries only in-frame clones and drops some. The data contain around 2.3 million clones, 95% of them seen just once; the ten biggest clones take up around 0.13%. Material: naive CD4+ T cells sorted from blood. The subset denotes: CD45RA+ positively selected. All receptors come from a man in his late teens or twenties in good health.

The V call is TRBV29-1, the J call TRBJ1-2; 7 nucleotides align to TRBD1. The CDR3 runs 13 residues. Germline assignment: CDR1 SQVTM and CDR2 ANQGSEA. J lost 2 bases, V lost 7 bases, and 7 bases had no gene match. CDR3 sequence reads: CSGWKTGNYGYTF. The CDR3 nucleotides are TGCAGCGGGTGGAAGACAGGGAACTATGGCTACACCTTC.

The V gene is TRBV19, the J gene TRBJ1-2; 8 bases fit TRBD1. Germline V gene data show CDR1 as LNHDA and CDR2 as SQIVND (reference sequence). V dropped 3 bases and J dropped 4; count of bases not matched to a gene: 19. The CDR3 has 19 amino acids. CDR3 DNA: TGTGCCAGTAGTATGGCTCTAACCGGGACAGGAATCACCTTCTATGGCTACACCTTC. This codes for CASSMALTGTGITFYGYTF. The whole variable domain, filled in from reference TRBV19 and TRBJ1-2, reads DGGITQSPKYLFRKEGQNVTLSCEQNLNHDAMYWYRQDPGQGLRLIYYSQIVNDFQKGDIAEGYSVSREKKESFPLTVTSAQKNPTAFYLCASSMALTGTGITFYGYTFGSGTRLTVV.

The V gene is TRBV5-1, the J gene TRBJ1-3; D is undetermined. Germline V gene lookup returns CDR1 SGHRS and CDR2 YFSETQ. The CDR3 covers 13 residues. Trimming removed 4 bases at V and 4 bases at J, with 9 bases between. CDR3 residues: CASSGGGGNTIYF. The CDR3 bases are TGCGCCAGCAGCGGCGGAGGGGGAAACACCATATATTTT.

The CDR3 coding sequence is TGCGCCAGCAGCTTGGACCAGTTCTATGGCTACACCTTC. Translated: CASSLDQFYGYTF. V is TRBV5-1 and J is TRBJ1-2; D call uncertain. The CDR3 consists of 13 residues. Trimming pared 0 bases from V and 4 bases from J, leaving 7 bases between. Germline CDR1 reads SGHRS; CDR2 reads YFSETQ.

This clone has only one observation. The rearrangement links TRBV28 to TRBJ1-5, with D unclear. The V end was cut by 6 bases, the J end by 3 bases, with 9 bases between. The CDR3 covers 13 residues. Germline CDR1 and CDR2: MDHEN and SYDVKM. The CDR3 DNA sequence: TGTGCCAGCAGCTCCCCGATCAATCAGCCCCAGCATTTT. Its translation is CASSSPINQPQHF.

V usage is TRBV10-3 and J usage is TRBJ1-1, with 7 bases aligning to TRBD1. The V segment lost 7 bases and the J segment 1 base; nucleotides outside the gene matches: 9. CDR3 length: 15 amino acids. The germline CDR1 and CDR2 sequences are ENHRY and SYGVKD. The DNA for the CDR3 is TGTGCCATCACTTTCCCGGGACAGAGGAACACTGAAGCTTTCTTT. The encoded protein is CAITFPGQRNTEAFF.

This clone was detected only once. The genes are TRBV6-5 and TRBJ2-7, with 8 bases fitting TRBD2. Germline-derived CDR1 and CDR2 are MNHEY and SVGAGI. The junction had 14 bases not matched to a gene; V was cut back by 7 bases and J by 6 bases. This CDR3 spans 15 amino acids. CDR3 amino acids: CASTPGGGGPVEQYF. The CDR3 bases are TGTGCCAGCACCCCCGGGGGGGGAGGGCCGGTCGAGCAGTACTTC.

Of note for this clone: The same CDR3 is also encoded by other DNA sequences in this sample. This chain uses TRBV11-2 with TRBJ2-5; 7 bases line up with TRBD1. Germline CDR1 SGHAT, CDR2 FQNNGV. There are 13 residues in the CDR3. The V gene end was trimmed by 4 bases and the J gene end by 4 bases; junction bases not matched to a gene: 3. CDR3 in DNA: TGTGCCAGCAGCTCGGGACAGCGAGAGACCCAGTACTTC. Encoded protein: CASSSGQRETQYF. Drawing the rest from reference TRBV11-2 and TRBJ2-5, the complete variable domain is EAGVAQSPRYKIIEKRQSVAFWCNPISGHATLYWYQQILGQGPKLLIQFQNNGVVDDSQLPKDRFSAERLKGVDSTLKIQPAKLEDSAVYLCASSSGQRETQYFGPGTRLLVL.

This clone has just one count. V is TRBV28 and J is TRBJ1-1, with unresolved D. V was shortened by 7 bases and J by 4 bases, with 10 bases between the two germline ends. CDR1 is MDHEN, CDR2 SYDVKM, per germline. CDR3 size: 12 residues. The DNA of the CDR3 is TGTGCCAGCAAGGACGACCCCACTGAAGCTTTCTTT. This translates into CASKDDPTEAFF.

The V and J genes are TRBV18 and TRBJ2-7; 7 nucleotides line up with TRBD1. V dropped 5 bases and J dropped 0; count of bases not matched to a gene: 7. Germline CDR1 is KGHSH and CDR2 is LQKENI. This CDR3 has 15 amino acids. This CDR3 is CASSSRDRSSYEQYF. The CDR3 coding sequence is TGTGCCAGCTCATCCCGGGACAGAAGCTCCTACGAGCAGTACTTC. The variable domain in full, with the rest retrieved from reference TRBV18 and TRBJ2-7, is NAGVMQNPRHLVRRRGQEARLRCSPMKGHSHVYWYRQLPEEGLKFMVYLQKENIIDESGMPKERFSAEFPKEGPSILRIQQVVRGDSAAYFCASSSRDRSSYEQYFGPGTRLTVT.

Remarks on this clone: This sample includes further DNA sequences coding for the same CDR3. The V call is TRBV7-2, the J call TRBJ1-1; no reliable D call. Trimming removed 1 base from V and 1 base from J, with 7 bases in between. This CDR3 is 14 amino acids long. Germline V gene data show CDR1 as SGHTA and CDR2 as FQGNSA. CDR3 loop: CASSLGQTNTEAFF. The CDR3, as DNA: TGTGCCAGCAGCTTAGGGCAGACGAACACTGAAGCTTTCTTT.

The chain uses TRBV5-5 and TRBJ2-5; 10 nucleotides line up with TRBD2. The trim removed 5 bases at V and 3 bases at J, leaving 7 bases unmatched. Looked up from germline, CDR1 is SGHKS and CDR2 is YYEKEE (reference sequence). This CDR3 region has 15 residues. The CDR3 bases are TGTGCCAGCAGTTTTGGACTAGCGGATAAAGAGACCCAGTACTTC. Amino acids: CASSFGLADKETQYF.

The chain joins TRBV19 to TRBJ1-3, with TRBD1 identical over 7 bases. V lost 3 bases to trimming and J lost 5 bases; unmatched junction nucleotides: 4. CDR1 LNHDA and CDR2 SQIVND come from the germline V gene (reference sequence). The CDR3 is made up of 14 amino acids. The CDR3 sequence is CASSIGTERNTIYF. The CDR3 DNA is TGTGCCAGTAGTATTGGGACAGAGAGAAACACCATATATTTT. Drawing the rest from reference TRBV19 and TRBJ1-3, the complete variable domain is DGGITQSPKYLFRKEGQNVTLSCEQNLNHDAMYWYRQDPGQGLRLIYYSQIVNDFQKGDIAEGYSVSREKKESFPLTVTSAQKNPTAFYLCASSIGTERNTIYFGEGSWLTVV.

The DNA for the CDR3 is TGTGCCAGCACGAGGGACGACCGGCCCCAGCATTTT. Translation gives CASTRDDRPQHF. This chain links TRBV6-1 with TRBJ1-5, with D perhaps matching TRBD1 (5 bases). Germline V gene lookup returns CDR1 MNHNS and CDR2 SASEGT. This CDR3 region has 12 residues. The V and J ends lost 7 bases and 9 bases respectively, with 13 bases between them.

In regard to this clone: Within the sample, other DNA sequences also encode this same CDR3. The V call is TRBV28, the J call TRBJ1-2; D ambiguous. The CDR3 consists of 14 residues. V lost 1 base to trimming and J lost 2 bases, with 8 bases between them. The germline V gene has CDR1 MDHEN and CDR2 SYDVKM. DNA for the CDR3: TGTGCCAGCAGTTTATTCCGGGGAAACTATGGCTACACCTTC. It translates to CASSLFRGNYGYTF.

The rearrangement links TRBV11-2 to TRBJ2-7; the D gene is possibly TRBD2 (5 bases). Germline-derived CDR1 and CDR2 are SGHAT and FQNNGV. With 0 bases removed from V and 0 bases from J, the gap between germline ends came to 9 bases. This CDR3 comprises 15 residues. CDR3 loop: CASSLERAGSYEQYF. The CDR3, as DNA: TGTGCCAGCAGCTTAGAGAGGGCGGGCTCCTACGAGCAGTACTTC.

The chain employs TRBV6-1 and TRBJ1-5; TRBD1 aligns across 8 bases. This CDR3 has 14 residues. The J segment lost 9 bases and the V segment lost 6 bases, leaving 10 bases of the junction unmatched. The germline CDR1 and CDR2 sequences are MNHNS and SASEGT. CDR3 residues: CASRDRAPQGPQHF. In nucleotides, the CDR3 is TGTGCCAGCAGGGACAGGGCTCCCCAAGGGCCCCAGCATTTT.

J is TRBJ2-3 and V is TRBV2; the D gene is possibly TRBD2 (6 bases). Germline loops: CDR1 SNHLY, CDR2 FYNNEI. Deletions cut 4 bases from V and 2 bases from J, with 13 bases between. CDR3 size: 15 residues. The CDR3 DNA sequence: TGTGCCAGCAGTGGGAGGGACCCCCACACAGATACGCAGTATTTT. This translates into CASSGRDPHTDTQYF.

The chain recombines TRBV15 with TRBJ2-7; D might be TRBD1 (6 bases). This CDR3 has 15 amino acids. Trimming took 5 bases from V and 1 from J, leaving 15 bases between them. From germline, CDR1 is LNHNV and CDR2 YYDKDF (reference sequence). The CDR3 nucleotides read TGTGCCACCAGCTATCTAACAGGGAGTTCCTACGAGCAGTACTTC. It translates to CATSYLTGSSYEQYF.

CDR3 bases: TGTGCCAGCTCACCACCGGGACACCTCTCTGGGGCCAACGTCCTGACTTTC. Protein sequence: CASSPPGHLSGANVLTF. J is TRBJ2-6 and V is TRBV18; a weak D match, TRBD1 (6 bases). CDR3 length equals 17 residues. The V gene lost 0 bases and the J gene lost 0 bases, with 9 bases spanning the gap. Germline values: CDR1 KGHSH, CDR2 LQKENI. The entire variable domain, with the rest obtained from reference TRBV18 and TRBJ2-6, is as follows: NAGVMQNPRHLVRRRGQEARLRCSPMKGHSHVYWYRQLPEEGLKFMVYLQKENIIDESGMPKERFSAEFPKEGPSILRIQQVVRGDSAAYFCASSPPGHLSGANVLTFGAGSRLTVL.